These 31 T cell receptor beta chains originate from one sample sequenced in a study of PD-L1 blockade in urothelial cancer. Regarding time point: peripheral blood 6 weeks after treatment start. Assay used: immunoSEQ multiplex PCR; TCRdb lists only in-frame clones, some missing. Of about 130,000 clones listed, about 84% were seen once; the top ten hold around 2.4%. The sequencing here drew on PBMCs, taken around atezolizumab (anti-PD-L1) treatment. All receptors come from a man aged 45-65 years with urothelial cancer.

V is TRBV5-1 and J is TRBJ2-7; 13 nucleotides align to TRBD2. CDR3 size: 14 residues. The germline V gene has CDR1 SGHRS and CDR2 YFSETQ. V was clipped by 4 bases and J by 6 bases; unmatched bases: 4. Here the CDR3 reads CASSRTSGSGEQYF. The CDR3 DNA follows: TGCGCCAGCAGCAGGACTAGCGGGAGCGGCGAGCAGTACTTC.

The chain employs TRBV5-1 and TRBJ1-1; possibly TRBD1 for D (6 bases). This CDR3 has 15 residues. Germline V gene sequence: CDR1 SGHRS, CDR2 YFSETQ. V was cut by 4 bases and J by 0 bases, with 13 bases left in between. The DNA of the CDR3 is TGCGCCAGCAGCCCGGGACACCTCCTGAACACTGAAGCTTTCTTT. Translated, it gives CASSPGHLLNTEAFF.

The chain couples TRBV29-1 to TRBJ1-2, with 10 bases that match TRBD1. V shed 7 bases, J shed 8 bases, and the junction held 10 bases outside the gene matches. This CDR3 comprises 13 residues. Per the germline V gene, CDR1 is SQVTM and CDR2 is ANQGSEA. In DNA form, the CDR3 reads TGCAGCGCCGTCGGGACAGGGGTTTCGGGCTACACCTTC. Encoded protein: CSAVGTGVSGYTF.

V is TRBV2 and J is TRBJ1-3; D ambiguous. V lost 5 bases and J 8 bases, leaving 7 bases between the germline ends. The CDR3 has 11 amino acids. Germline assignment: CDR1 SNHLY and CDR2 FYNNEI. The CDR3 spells CASSTEHTIYF. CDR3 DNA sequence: TGTGCCAGCAGTACAGAGCACACCATATATTTT.

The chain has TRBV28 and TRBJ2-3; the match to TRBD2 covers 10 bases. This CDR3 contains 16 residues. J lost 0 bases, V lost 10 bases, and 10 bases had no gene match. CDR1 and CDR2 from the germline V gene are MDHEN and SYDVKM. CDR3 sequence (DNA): TGTGCCACGTTCACTAGCGGGAAACTAAGCACAGATACGCAGTATTTT. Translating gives CATFTSGKLSTDTQYF. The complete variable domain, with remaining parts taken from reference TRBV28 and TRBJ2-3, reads DVKVTQSSRYLVKRTGEKVFLECVQDMDHENMFWYRQDPGLGLRLIYFSYDVKMKEKGDIPEGYSVSREKKERFSLILESASTNQTSMYLCATFTSGKLSTDTQYFGPGTRLTVL.

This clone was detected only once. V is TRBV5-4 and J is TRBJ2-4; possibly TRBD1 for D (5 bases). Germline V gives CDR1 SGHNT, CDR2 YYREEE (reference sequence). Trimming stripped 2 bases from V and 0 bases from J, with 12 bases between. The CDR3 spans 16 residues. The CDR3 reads CASSLGAPLAKNIQYF. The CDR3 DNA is TGTGCCAGCAGCTTAGGGGCACCGCTAGCCAAAAACATTCAGTACTTC.

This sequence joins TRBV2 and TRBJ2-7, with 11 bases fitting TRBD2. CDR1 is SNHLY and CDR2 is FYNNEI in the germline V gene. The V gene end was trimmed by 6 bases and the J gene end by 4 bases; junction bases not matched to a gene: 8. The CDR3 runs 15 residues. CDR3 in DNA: TGTGCCAGCAGAGAACCTAGCGGGAGGACGTACGAGCAGTACTTC. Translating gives CASREPSGRTYEQYF.

Written as DNA, the CDR3 is TGCAGCGTCGGACAGGGGTTAGCTGAAGCTTTCTTT. This codes for CSVGQGLAEAFF. The V call is TRBV29-1, the J call TRBJ1-1; 9 nucleotides line up with TRBD1. J was trimmed by 6 bases and V by 6 bases; bases with no gene match: 5. CDR3 length equals 12 residues. Germline V gene lookup returns CDR1 SQVTM and CDR2 ANQGSEA.

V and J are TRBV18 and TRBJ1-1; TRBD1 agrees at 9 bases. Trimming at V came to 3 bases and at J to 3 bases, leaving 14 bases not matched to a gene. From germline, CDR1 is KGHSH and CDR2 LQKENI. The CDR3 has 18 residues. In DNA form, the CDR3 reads TGTGCCAGCTCACCCCGAGTCCCGGGACAGGGAATGGACACTGAAGCTTTCTTT. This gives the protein CASSPRVPGQGMDTEAFF.

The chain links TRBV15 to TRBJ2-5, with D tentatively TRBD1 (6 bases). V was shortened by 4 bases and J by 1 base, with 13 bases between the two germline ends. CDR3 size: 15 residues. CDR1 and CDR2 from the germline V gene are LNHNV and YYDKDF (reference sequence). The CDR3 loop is CATSKTGQLQETQYF. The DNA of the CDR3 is TGTGCCACCAGCAAAACTGGACAGCTCCAAGAGACCCAGTACTTC. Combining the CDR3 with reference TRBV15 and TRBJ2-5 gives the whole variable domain DAMVIQNPRYQVTQFGKPVTLSCSQTLNHNVMYWYQQKSSQAPKLLFHYYDKDFNNEADTPDNFQSRRPNTSFCFLDIRSPGLGDTAMYLCATSKTGQLQETQYFGPGTRLLVL.

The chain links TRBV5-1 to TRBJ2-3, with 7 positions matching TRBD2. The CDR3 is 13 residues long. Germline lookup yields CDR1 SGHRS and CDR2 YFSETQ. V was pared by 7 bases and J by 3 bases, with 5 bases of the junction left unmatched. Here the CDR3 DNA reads TGCGCCAGCGGGGAGGGAATGACAGATACGCAGTATTTT. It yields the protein CASGEGMTDTQYF. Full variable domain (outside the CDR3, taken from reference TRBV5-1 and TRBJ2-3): KAGVTQTPRYLIKTRGQQVTLSCSPISGHRSVSWYQQTPGQGLQFLFEYFSETQRNKGNFPGRFSGRQFSNSRSEMNVSTLELGDSALYLCASGEGMTDTQYFGPGTRLTVL.

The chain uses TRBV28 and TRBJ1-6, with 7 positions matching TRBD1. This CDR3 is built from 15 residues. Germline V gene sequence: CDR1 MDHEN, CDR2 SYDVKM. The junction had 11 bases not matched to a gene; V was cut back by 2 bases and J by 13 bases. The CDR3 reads CASSLGGQAPFPLHF. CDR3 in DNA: TGTGCCAGCAGTTTAGGAGGACAGGCCCCCTTCCCCCTCCACTTT.

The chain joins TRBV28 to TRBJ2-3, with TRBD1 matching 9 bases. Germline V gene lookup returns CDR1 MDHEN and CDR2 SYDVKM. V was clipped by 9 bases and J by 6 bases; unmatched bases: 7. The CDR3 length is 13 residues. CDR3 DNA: TGTGCCAGGGGACAGGGTCATGTGGATACGCAGTATTTT. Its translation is CARGQGHVDTQYF.

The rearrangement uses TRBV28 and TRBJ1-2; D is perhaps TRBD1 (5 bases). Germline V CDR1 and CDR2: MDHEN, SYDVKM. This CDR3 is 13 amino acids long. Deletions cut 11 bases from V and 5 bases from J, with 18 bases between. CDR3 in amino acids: CASQGKTGYGYTF. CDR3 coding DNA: TGTGCCTCCCAGGGTAAAACTGGGTATGGCTACACCTTC.

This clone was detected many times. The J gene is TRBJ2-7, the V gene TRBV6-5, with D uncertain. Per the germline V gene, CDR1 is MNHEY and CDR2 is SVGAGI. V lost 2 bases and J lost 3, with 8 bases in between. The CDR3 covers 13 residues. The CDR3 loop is CASSYNRNYEQYF. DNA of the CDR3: TGTGCCAGCAGTTACAACAGAAACTACGAGCAGTACTTC.

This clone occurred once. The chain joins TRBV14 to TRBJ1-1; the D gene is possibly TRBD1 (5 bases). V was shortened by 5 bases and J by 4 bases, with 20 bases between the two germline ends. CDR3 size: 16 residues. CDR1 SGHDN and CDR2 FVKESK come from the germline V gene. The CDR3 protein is CASSYGARATGTEAFF. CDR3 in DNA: TGTGCCAGCAGCTATGGGGCACGGGCCACCGGCACTGAAGCTTTCTTT. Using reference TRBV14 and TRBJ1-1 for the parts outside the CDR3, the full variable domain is EAGVTQFPSHSVIEKGQTVTLRCDPISGHDNLYWYRRVMGKEIKFLLHFVKESKQDESGMPNNRFLAERTGGTYSTLKVQPAELEDSGVYFCASSYGARATGTEAFFGQGTRLTVV.

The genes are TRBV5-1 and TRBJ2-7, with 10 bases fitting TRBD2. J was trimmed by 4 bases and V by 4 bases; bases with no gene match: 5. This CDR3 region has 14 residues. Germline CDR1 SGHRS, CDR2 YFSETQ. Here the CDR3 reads CASSLTSGAYEQYF. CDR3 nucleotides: TGCGCCAGCAGCCTCACTAGCGGGGCGTACGAGCAGTACTTC.

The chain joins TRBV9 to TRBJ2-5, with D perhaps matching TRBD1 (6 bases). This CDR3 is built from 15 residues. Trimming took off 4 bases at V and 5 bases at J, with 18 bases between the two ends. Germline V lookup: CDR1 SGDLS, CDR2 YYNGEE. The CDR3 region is CASSRAEGVGETQYF. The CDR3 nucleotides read TGTGCCAGCAGCCGAGCCGAGGGGGTCGGGGAGACCCAGTACTTC.

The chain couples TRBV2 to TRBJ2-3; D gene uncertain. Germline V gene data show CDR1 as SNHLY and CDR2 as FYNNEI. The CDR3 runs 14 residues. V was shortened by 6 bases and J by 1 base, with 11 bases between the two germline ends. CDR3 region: CASSFTSRTDTQYF. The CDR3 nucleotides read TGTGCCAGCAGCTTCACATCCCGCACAGATACGCAGTATTTT.

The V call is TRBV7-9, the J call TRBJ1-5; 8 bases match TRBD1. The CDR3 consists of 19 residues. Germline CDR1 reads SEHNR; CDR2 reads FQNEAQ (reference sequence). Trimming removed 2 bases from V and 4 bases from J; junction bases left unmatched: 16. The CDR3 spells CASSLNYDLRGQENQPQHF. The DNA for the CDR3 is TGTGCCAGCAGCTTAAATTACGATCTAAGGGGACAGGAAAATCAGCCCCAGCATTTT.

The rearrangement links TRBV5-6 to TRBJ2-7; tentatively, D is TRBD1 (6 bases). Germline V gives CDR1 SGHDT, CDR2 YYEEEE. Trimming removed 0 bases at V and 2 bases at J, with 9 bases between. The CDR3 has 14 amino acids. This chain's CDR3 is CASSLVSGAYEQYF. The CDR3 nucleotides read TGTGCCAGCAGCTTGGTCTCAGGGGCCTACGAGCAGTACTTC. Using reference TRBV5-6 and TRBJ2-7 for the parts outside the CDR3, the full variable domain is DAGVTQSPTHLIKTRGQQVTLRCSPKSGHDTVSWYQQALGQGPQFIFQYYEEEERQRGNFPDRFSGHQFPNYSSELNVNALLLGDSALYLCASSLVSGAYEQYFGPGTRLTVT.

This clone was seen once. The CDR3 DNA is TGTGCCAGCAGTTACTCATCGGGAAGAGGAAACATTCAGTACTTC. This translates into CASSYSSGRGNIQYF. V and J are TRBV6-6 and TRBJ2-4; a possible D gene is TRBD2 (5 bases). From germline, CDR1 is MNHNY and CDR2 SVGAGI (reference sequence). Trimming took off 0 bases at V and 6 bases at J, with 12 bases between the two ends. The CDR3 spans 15 residues.

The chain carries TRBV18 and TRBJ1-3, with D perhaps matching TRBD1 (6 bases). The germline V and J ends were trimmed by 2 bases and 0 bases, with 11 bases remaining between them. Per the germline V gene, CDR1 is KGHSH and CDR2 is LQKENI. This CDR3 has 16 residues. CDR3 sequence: CASSPWTASSGNTIYF. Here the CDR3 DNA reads TGTGCCAGCTCACCATGGACAGCTAGCTCTGGAAACACCATATATTTT.

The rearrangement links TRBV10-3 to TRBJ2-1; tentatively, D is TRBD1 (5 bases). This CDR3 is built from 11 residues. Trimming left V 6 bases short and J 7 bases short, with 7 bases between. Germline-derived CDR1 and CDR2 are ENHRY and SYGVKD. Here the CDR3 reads CAIRRQNEQFF. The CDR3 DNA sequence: TGTGCCATCAGGCGACAGAATGAGCAGTTCTTC.

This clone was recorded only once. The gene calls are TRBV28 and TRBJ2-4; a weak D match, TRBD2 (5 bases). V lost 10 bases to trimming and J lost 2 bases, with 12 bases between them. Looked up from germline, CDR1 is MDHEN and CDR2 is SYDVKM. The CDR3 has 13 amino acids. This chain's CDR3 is CATLRATKNIQYF. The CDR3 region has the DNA TGTGCCACCCTGAGGGCGACCAAAAACATTCAGTACTTC.

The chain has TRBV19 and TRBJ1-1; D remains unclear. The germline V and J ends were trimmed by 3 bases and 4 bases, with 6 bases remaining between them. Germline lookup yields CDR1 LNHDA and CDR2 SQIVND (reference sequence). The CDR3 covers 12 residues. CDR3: CASSIRGTEAFF. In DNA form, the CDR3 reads TGTGCCAGTAGTATCCGAGGCACTGAAGCTTTCTTT.

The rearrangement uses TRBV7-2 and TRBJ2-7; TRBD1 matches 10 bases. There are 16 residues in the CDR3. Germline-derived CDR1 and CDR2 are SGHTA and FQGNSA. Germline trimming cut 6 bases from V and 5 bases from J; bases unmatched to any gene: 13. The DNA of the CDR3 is TGTGCCAGCAGTCGAATTCCGGGACAGGGGAAGAACGAGCAGTACTTC. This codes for CASSRIPGQGKNEQYF.

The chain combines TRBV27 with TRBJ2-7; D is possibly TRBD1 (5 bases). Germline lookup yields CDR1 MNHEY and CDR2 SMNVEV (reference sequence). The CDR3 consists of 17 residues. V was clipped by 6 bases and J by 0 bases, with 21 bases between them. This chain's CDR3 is CASRKRGATGISYEQYF. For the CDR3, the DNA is TGTGCCAGCAGGAAAAGGGGCGCCACGGGCATCTCCTACGAGCAGTACTTC.

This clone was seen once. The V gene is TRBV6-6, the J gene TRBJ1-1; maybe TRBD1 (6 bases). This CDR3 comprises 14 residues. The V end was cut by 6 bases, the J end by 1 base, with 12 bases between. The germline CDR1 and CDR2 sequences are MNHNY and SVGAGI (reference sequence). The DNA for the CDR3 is TGTGCCAGCAGCCCCGGGACAAGGAACACTGAAGCTTTCTTT. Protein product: CASSPGTRNTEAFF.

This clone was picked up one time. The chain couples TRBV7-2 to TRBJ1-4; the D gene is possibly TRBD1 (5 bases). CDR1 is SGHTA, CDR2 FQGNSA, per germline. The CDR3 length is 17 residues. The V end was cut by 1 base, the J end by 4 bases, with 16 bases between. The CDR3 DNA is TGTGCCAGCAGCTTAGAGGGCAGGGCCTTCTATAATGAAAAACTGTTTTTT. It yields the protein CASSLEGRAFYNEKLFF.

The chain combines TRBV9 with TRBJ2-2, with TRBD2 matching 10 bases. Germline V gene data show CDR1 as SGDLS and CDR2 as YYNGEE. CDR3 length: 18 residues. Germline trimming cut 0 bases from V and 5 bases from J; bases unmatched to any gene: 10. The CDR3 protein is CASSVARAGGLLTGELFF. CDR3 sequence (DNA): TGTGCCAGCAGCGTAGCCAGAGCGGGAGGGCTTTTGACCGGGGAGCTGTTTTTT.